This T cell receptor (beta chain) was identified during a study of blood T cell repertoires in COVID-19. The wider study: Both acute and convalescent COVID-19 samples were obtained from the United States, Italy and Spain. PBMCs, B-cell-depleted T cells, or T cells provided the cDNA or gDNA that made up the material.

This CDR3 is built from 12 residues. Germline V gene sequence: CDR1 SGHVS, CDR2 FNYEAQ. V was pared by 5 bases and J by 5 bases, with 9 bases between. In the authors' workflow: The assay estimated nucleated cells by amplifying reference gene primers. The data were produced by immunoSEQ multiplex PCR, yet TCRdb's version contains in-frame clones alone and is incomplete. From that table come the V and J calls and clone size; the DNA was used to work out D and trimming. Counted here are 120,000 to 150,000 clones, about 90% occurring once; the ten biggest clones make up roughly a tenth. This clone has a handful of counts.

The sequence was collected from a man aged 60 to 75 with active or convalescent COVID-19. V is TRBV7-6 and J is TRBJ2-5, with D possibly TRBD2 on 5 matching bases. Material: peripheral blood. CDR3 nucleotides: TGTGCCAGCAGCCCAACGGGGGAGACCCAGTACTTC. It specifies CASSPTGETQYF.